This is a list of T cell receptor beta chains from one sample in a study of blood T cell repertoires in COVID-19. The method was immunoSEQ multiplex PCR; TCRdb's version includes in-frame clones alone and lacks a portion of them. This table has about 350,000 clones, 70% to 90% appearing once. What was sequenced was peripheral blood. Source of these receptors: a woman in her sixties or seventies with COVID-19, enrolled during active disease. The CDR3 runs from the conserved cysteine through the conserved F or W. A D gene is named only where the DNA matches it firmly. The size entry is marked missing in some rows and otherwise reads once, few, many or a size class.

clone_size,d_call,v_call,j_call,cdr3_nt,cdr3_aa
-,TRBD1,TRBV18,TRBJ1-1,TGTGCCAGCTCAACCACAGGGGGTAACACTGAAGCTTTCTTT,CASSTTGGNTEAFF
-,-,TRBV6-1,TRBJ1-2,TGTGCCAGCAGTGAATGGGAGGGGCCGAGGGGTGGCTACACCTTC,CASSEWEGPRGGYTF
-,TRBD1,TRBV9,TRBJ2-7,TGTGCCAGCAGCGAGGGGGACAGGGGGCCCTACGAGCAGTACTTC,CASSEGDRGPYEQYF
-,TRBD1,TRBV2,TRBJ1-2,TGTGCCAGCAATACTCCGGGACAGGGAAGCTACACCTTC,CASNTPGQGSYTF
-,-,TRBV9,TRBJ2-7,TGTGCCAGCAGCGTAGCTCTCCAGTCCCTCGAGCAGTACTTC,CASSVALQSLEQYF
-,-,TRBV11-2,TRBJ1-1,TGTGCCACGCGGAGAGGGATCATGAACACTGAAGCTTTCTTT,CATRRGIMNTEAFF
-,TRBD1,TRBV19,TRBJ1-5,TGTGCCAGTAGTACCCGGCAGGGGGTAAGCAATCAGCCCCAGCATTTT,CASSTRQGVSNQPQHF
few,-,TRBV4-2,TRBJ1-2,TGTGCCAGCAGCCAAGATCGGGGGGGAGTGGGTGGCTACACCTTC,CASSQDRGGVGGYTF
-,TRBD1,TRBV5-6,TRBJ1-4,TGTGCCAGCAGCTTACAGGGGGGTGAAAAACTGTTTTTT,CASSLQGGEKLFF
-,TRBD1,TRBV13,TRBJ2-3,TGTGCCAGCAGCCCTCGGGACAGAGATACGCAGTATTTT,CASSPRDRDTQYF
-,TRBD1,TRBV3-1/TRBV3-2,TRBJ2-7,TGTGCCAGCAGCCAAGATGGTGGAACAGGGGGCAAAGAGCAGTACTTC,CASSQDGGTGGKEQYF
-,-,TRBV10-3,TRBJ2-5,TGTGCCATCAGTGGAGCGGTGGGAGTCGGGCAAGAGACCCAGTACTTC,CAISGAVGVGQETQYF
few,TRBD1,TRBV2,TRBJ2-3,TGTGCCAGCAGGAGGGACAGGGGAACAGATACGCAGTATTTT,CASRRDRGTDTQYF
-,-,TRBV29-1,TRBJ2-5,TGCAGCGCCTCGGGACTCCAAGAGACCCAGTACTTC,CSASGLQETQYF
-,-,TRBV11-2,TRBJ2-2,TGTGCCAGCAGCTTTGATCAGGGGATCACCGGGGAGCTGTTTTTT,CASSFDQGITGELFF
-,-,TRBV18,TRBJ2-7,TGTGCCAGCTCAAGATATGACAGAGCCGCCTACGAGCAGTACTTC,CASSRYDRAAYEQYF
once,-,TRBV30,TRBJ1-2,TGTGCCTGGGACAGTGCCTTCGCTGGCTACACCTTC,CAWDSAFAGYTF
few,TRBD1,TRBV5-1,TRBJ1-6,TGCGCCAGCAGCTTGGAATTCGGGACAGGGGGATCACCCCTCCACTTT,CASSLEFGTGGSPLHF
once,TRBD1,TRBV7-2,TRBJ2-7,TGTGCCAGCAGGAACGTCGGGACAGAGCTCTACGAGCAGTACTTC,CASRNVGTELYEQYF
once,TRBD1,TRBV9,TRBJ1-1,TGTGCCAGCAGCGTTTACAGGGGAGGAACTGAAGCTTTCTTT,CASSVYRGGTEAFF
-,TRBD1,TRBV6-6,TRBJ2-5,TGTGCCAGCAGCCGTGTTGGAGACAGGGAAGAGACCCAGTACTTC,CASSRVGDREETQYF
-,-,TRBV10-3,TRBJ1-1,TGTGCCATCAGTGGGCGGGAAGGAGGGAACACTGAAGCTTTCTTT,CAISGREGGNTEAFF
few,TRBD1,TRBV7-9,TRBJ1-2,TGTGCCAGCTTACGGCAGGGGGTTAACTATGGCTACACCTTC,CASLRQGVNYGYTF
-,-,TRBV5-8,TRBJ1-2,TGTGCCAGCAGCTTCATGGACATATCCTACACCTTC,CASSFMDISYTF
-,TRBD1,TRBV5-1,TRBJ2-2,TGCGCCAGCAGCCTCCTCGGACAGGCGAACACCGGGGAGCTGTTTTTT,CASSLLGQANTGELFF
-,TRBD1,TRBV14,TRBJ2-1,TGTGCCAGCAGCCCACCCGGGACAGGGCGTTACAATGAGCAGTTCTTC,CASSPPGTGRYNEQFF
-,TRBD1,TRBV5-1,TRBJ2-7,TGCGCCAGCAGCGAGCAGGGGGCGCCCGAGCAGTACTTC,CASSEQGAPEQYF
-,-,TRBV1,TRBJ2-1,TGCACCAGCAGCCACCGGACTAGCGGGGGGACCTACTACAATGAGCAGTTCTTC,CTSSHRTSGGTYYNEQFF
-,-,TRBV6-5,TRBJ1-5,TGTGCCAGCAGTTACGCGGGACCCAATCAGCCCCAGCATTTT,CASSYAGPNQPQHF
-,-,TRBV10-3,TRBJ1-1,TGTGCCATCAGGGGGCTAAGAGAAGCTTTCTTT,CAIRGLREAFF